The clone carrying this TCR beta chain has only a few counts. What it binds is not known. Graft-derived tissue was subjected to processing to liberate intraepithelial and lamina propria lymphocytes. The protocol was immunoSEQ multiplex PCR, while the TCRdb copy is restricted to in-frame clones and leaves out a portion. The table has 9,000 to 15,000 clones, about 80% seen once; the top ten hold around 4.5%. The data derive from a study of graft-versus-host responses after intestinal transplantation. Study overall: Each transplant was multivisceral, liver-intestinal, or isolated intestinal. Uniformly, recipients were administered anti-thymocyte globulin induction with subsequent tacrolimus and steroids for around three years.

V lost 7 bases, J lost 2 bases, and 18 bases lay in between. Per the germline V gene, CDR1 is MNHEY and CDR2 is SMNVEV (reference sequence). CDR3 size: 15 residues. Study-wide points: Clonal ratios of graft-versus-host to host-versus-graft in allografts were high for patients exhibiting graft-donor T cell macrochimerism. The marrow of recipients harbored GvH clones, and ileum or blood showed some of them first.

The input for sequencing was ileum tissue, taken around 140 days after intestinal transplantation. The chain recombines TRBV27 with TRBJ2-7; TRBD1 might be the D (6 bases). The clonotype was recovered from a human patient who received an intestinal transplant, so some T cells may come from the graft donor. The CDR3 DNA sequence: TGTGCCAGCAAAATCTCCGGACAGACTACCTACGAGCAGTACTTC. Protein product: CASKISGQTTYEQYF.